This T cell receptor (beta chain) was identified in a study of cytomegalovirus exposure and HLA in healthy donors. This clone was found a few times. Its target is unknown. The CDR3 extends over 13 amino acids. V gave up 8 bases and J gave up 15 bases, with 24 bases separating them. CDR1 SGHDT and CDR2 YYEEEE come from the germline V gene. Notes on the study in general: The CMV antigen specificity of three CMV-associated chains was confirmed through in vitro analysis.

The PCR was carried out with 60 Vbeta primers and 13 Jbeta primers. Sequenced by immunoSEQ multiplex PCR; TCRdb stores in-frame clones only, minus some. The table includes 100,000 to 150,000 clones, roughly a tenth detected once. This chain joins TRBV5-6 and TRBJ2-1, with D perhaps TRBD2 (6 bases). The sample was PBMCs. The sequence came from a woman under 30 in good health and CMV-seropositive. The CDR3 bases are TGTGCCAGATCCCGCTTACTAGCAGGTGCGCCGTTCTTC. Protein product: CARSRLLAGAPFF.